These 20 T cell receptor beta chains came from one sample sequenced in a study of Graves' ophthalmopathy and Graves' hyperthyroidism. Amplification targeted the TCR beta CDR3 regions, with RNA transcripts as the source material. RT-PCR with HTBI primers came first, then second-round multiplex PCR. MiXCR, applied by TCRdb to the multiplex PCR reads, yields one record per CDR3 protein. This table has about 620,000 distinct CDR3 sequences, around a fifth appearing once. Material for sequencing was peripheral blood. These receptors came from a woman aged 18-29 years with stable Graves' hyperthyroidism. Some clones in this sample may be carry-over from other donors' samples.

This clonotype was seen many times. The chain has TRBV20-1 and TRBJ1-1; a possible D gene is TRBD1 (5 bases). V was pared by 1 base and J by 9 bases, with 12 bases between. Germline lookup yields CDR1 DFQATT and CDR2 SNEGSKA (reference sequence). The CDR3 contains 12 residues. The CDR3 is CSARGQEGKAFF. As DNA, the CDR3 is TGCAGTGCTAGAGGTCAAGAGGGGAAAGCTTTCTTT.

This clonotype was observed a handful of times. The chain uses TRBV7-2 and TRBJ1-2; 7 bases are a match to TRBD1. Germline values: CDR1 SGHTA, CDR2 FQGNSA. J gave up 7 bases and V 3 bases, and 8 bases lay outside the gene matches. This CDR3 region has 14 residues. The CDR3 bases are TGTGCCAGCAGCTTGACAGGGAGGGAGGCTGGCTACACCTTC. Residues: CASSLTGREAGYTF.

The CDR3 loop reads CASSRTSVGHTEAFF. The CDR3 DNA is TGTGCCAGCAGCCGGACCTCAGTTGGACACACTGAAGCTTTCTTT. The rearrangement uses TRBV3-1 and TRBJ1-1; D gene unclear. V was trimmed by 4 bases and J by 3 bases, leaving 15 bases between them. Germline values: CDR1 LGHDT, CDR2 YNNKEL (reference sequence). This CDR3 has 15 residues.

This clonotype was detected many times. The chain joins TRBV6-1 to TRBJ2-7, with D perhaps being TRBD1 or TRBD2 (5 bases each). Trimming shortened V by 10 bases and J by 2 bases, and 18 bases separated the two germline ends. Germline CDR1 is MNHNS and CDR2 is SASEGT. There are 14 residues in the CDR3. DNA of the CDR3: TGTGCCACTGGAGGCCGGGACCCTCCCTACGAGCAGTACTTC. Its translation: CATGGRDPPYEQYF.

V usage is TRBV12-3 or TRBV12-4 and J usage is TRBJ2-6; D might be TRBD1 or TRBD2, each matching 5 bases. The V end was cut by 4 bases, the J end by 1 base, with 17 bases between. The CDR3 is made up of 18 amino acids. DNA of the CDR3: TGTGCCAGCAGTTCCAGGGACCTCCCCAGGTCTGGGGCCAACGTCCTGACTTTC. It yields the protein CASSSRDLPRSGANVLTF.

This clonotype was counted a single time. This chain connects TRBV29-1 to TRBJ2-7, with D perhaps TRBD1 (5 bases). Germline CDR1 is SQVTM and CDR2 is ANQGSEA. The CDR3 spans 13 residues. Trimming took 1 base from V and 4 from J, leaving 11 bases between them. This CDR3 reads CSVEGQGRYEQYF. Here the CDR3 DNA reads TGCAGCGTTGAAGGGCAGGGTCGGTACGAGCAGTACTTC.

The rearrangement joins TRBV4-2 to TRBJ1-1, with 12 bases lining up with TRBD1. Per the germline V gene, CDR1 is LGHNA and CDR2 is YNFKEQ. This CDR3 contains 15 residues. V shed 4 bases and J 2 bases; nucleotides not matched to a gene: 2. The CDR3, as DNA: TGTGCCAGCAGCCTGGGGACAGGGGGCAACACTGAAGCTTTCTTT. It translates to CASSLGTGGNTEAFF.

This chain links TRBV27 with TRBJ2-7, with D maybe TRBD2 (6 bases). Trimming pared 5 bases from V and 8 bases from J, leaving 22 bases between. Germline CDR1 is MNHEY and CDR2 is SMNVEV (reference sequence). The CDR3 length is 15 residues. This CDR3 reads CASSDEPGLPGKQYF. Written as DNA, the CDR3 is TGTGCCAGCAGTGATGAACCGGGACTGCCCGGGAAGCAGTACTTC.

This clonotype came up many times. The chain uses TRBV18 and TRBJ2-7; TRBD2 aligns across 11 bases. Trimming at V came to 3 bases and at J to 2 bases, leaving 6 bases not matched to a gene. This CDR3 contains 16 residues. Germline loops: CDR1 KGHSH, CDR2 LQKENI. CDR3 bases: TGTGCCAGCTCACCGAGACTAGCGGGGACAACCTACGAGCAGTACTTC. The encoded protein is CASSPRLAGTTYEQYF. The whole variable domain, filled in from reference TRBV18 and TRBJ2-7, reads NAGVMQNPRHLVRRRGQEARLRCSPMKGHSHVYWYRQLPEEGLKFMVYLQKENIIDESGMPKERFSAEFPKEGPSILRIQQVVRGDSAAYFCASSPRLAGTTYEQYFGPGTRLTVT.

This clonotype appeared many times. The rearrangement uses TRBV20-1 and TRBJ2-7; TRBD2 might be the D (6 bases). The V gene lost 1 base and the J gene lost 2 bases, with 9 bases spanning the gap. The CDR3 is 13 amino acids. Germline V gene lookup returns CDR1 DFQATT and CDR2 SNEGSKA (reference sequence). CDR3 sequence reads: CSARVGGAYEQYF. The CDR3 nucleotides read TGCAGTGCTAGAGTGGGCGGGGCCTACGAGCAGTACTTC.

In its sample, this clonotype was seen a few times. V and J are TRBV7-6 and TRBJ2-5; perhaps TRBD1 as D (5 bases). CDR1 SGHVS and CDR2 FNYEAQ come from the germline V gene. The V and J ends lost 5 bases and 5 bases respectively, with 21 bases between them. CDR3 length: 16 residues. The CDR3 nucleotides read TGTGCCAGCAGCCCCCAGGGTGGGCCCCCAATTGAGACCCAGTACTTC. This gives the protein CASSPQGGPPIETQYF.

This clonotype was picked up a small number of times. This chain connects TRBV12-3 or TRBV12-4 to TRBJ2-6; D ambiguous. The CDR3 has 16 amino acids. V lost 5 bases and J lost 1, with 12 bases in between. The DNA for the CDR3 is TGTGCCAGCAGTCCCAGAGGTCTTTCTGGGGCCAACGTCCTGACTTTC. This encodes CASSPRGLSGANVLTF.

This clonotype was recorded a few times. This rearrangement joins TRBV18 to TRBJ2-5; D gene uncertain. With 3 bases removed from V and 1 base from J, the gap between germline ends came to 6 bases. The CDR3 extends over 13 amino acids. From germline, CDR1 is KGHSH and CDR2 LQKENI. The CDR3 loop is CASSPNVQETQYF. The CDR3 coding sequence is TGTGCCAGCTCACCGAACGTCCAAGAGACCCAGTACTTC.

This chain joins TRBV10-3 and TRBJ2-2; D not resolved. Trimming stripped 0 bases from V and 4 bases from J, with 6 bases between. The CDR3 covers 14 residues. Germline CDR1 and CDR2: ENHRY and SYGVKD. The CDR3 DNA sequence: TGTGCCATCAGTGAGTCCGGCCTCACCGGGGAGCTGTTTTTT. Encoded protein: CAISESGLTGELFF.

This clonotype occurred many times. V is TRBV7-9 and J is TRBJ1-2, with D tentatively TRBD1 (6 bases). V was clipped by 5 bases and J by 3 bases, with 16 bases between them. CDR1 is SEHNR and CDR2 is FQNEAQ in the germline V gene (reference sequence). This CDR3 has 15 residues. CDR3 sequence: CASSPIQGSYYGYTF. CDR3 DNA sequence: TGTGCCAGCAGCCCGATACAGGGAAGTTACTATGGCTACACCTTC. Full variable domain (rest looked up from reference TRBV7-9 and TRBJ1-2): DTGVSQNPRHKITKRGQNVTFRCDPISEHNRLYWYRQTLGQGPEFLTYFQNEAQLEKSRLLSDRFSAERPKGSFSTLEIQRTEQGDSAMYLCASSPIQGSYYGYTFGSGTRLTVV.

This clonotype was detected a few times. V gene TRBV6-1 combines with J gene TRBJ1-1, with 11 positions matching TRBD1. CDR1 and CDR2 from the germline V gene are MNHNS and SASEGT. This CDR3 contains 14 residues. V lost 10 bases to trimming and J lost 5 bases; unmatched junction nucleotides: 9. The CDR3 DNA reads TGTGCCACCGATGCGGGACAGGGGGGGACTGAAGCTTTCTTT. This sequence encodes CATDAGQGGTEAFF.

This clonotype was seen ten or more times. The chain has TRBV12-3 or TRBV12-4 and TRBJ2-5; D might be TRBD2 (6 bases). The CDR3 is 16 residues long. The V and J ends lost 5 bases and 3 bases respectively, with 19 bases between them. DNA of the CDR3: TGTGCCAGCAGTCAAGCGGGTCGCACCTTTAAAGAGACCCAGTACTTC. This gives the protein CASSQAGRTFKETQYF.

The CDR3 sequence: CATSRVPWLPLHF. In DNA, the CDR3 is TGTGCCACCAGCAGGGTCCCCTGGTTACCCCTCCACTTT. V usage is TRBV15 and J usage is TRBJ1-6, with D unclear. Trimming shortened V by 3 bases and J by 12 bases, and 12 bases separated the two germline ends. CDR3 length: 13 amino acids. CDR1 LNHNV and CDR2 YYDKDF come from the germline V gene (reference sequence).

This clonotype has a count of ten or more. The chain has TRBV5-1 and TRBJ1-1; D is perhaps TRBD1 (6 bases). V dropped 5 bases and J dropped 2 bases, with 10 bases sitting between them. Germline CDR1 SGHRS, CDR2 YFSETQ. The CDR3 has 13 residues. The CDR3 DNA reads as TGCGCCAGCAGTGATGGGACAAACACTGAAGCTTTCTTT. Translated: CASSDGTNTEAFF.

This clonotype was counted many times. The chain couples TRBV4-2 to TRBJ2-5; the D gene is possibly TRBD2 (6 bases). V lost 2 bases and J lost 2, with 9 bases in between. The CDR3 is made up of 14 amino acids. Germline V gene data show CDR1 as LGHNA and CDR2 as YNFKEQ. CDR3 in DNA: TGTGCCAGCAGCCAATATGGGGGGCAAGAGACCCAGTACTTC. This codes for CASSQYGGQETQYF.